This T cell receptor (beta chain) was sequenced during a study of human T cells and chemical hapten exposure. The CDR3 length is 22 residues. Germline V lookup: CDR1 MGHDK, CDR2 SYGVNS. Trimming cost V 0 bases and J 1 base, with 28 bases left between them. TCRdb analysed the RACE reads with MiXCR anew, one entry per CDR3 protein. The sample lists 150,000 to 200,000 distinct CDR3 sequences, around 25% occurring once. Stated time point: patch test 3, about 24 weeks after DPC sensitization. Treatment in this sample: therapeutic diphenylcyclopropenone sensitization with weekly scalp DPC. This receptor was taken from a woman aged 40 to 55 with alopecia areata. Some clones in this sample may be carry-over from other donors' samples. Sequencing used whole blood, obtained in connection with sensitization to the hapten diphenylcyclopropenone (DPC). The chain combines TRBV25-1 with TRBJ1-5, with D uncertain. The CDR3 DNA reads TGTGCCAGCAGTGAATACCCCCAGAAGGGAAAAGAAGTCATCGGAAGCAATCAGCCCCAGCATTTT. Amino acid sequence: CASSEYPQKGKEVIGSNQPQHF.